Following are 10 T cell receptor beta chains from one sample sequenced in a study of control samples from healthy donors and cancer patients. The data were produced by immunoSEQ multiplex PCR, yet TCRdb's version contains in-frame clones alone and is incomplete. The sample lists 75,000 to 95,000 clones, 88% occurring once. Source material: blood. These receptors were obtained from a woman between 45 and 60 years old in good health.

This rearrangement joins TRBV30 to TRBJ1-1; 7 positions agree with TRBD1. The CDR3 spans 14 residues. Unmatched junction bases numbered 4, after V lost 2 bases and J lost 1 base. The germline CDR1 and CDR2 sequences are GTSNPN and SVGIG (reference sequence). The CDR3 bases are TGTGCCTGGAGTCCGGGACAGCAGAACACTGAAGCTTTCTTT. Its translation is CAWSPGQQNTEAFF. The full variable domain, rest sourced from reference TRBV30 and TRBJ1-1, is SQTIHQWPATLVQPVGSPLSLECTVEGTSNPNLYWYRQAAGRGLQLLFYSVGIGQISSEVPQNLSASRPQDRQFILSSKKLLLSDSGFYLCAWSPGQQNTEAFFGQGTRLTVV.

The V gene is TRBV29-1, the J gene TRBJ2-7; D not certain. Germline CDR1 and CDR2: SQVTM and ANQGSEA. The CDR3 length is 11 residues. The V end lost 3 bases, the J end lost 3 bases, and 6 bases lay between the germline ends. CDR3 coding DNA: TGCAGCGTTGAGACTGGCTACGAGCAGTACTTC. It encodes CSVETGYEQYF.

The chain couples TRBV13 to TRBJ1-6; D is unclear. The CDR3 is made up of 14 amino acids. Germline CDR1 is PRHDT and CDR2 is FYEKMQ (reference sequence). V shed 5 bases and J shed 8 bases, with 13 bases lying between them. The CDR3: CASSPFLGYSPLHF. In nucleotides, the CDR3 is TGTGCCAGCAGCCCATTTTTGGGGTATTCACCCCTCCACTTT.

The chain links TRBV5-4 to TRBJ1-4, with 7 bases that match TRBD1. Germline V gene data show CDR1 as SGHNT and CDR2 as YYREEE (reference sequence). Trimming removed 4 bases from V and 7 bases from J; junction bases left unmatched: 10. CDR3 size: 15 residues. This CDR3 is CASSAATGPAEKLFF. In DNA, the CDR3 is TGTGCCAGCAGCGCGGCGACAGGGCCTGCTGAAAAACTGTTTTTT. Complete variable domain (other parts from reference TRBV5-4 and TRBJ1-4): ETGVTQSPTHLIKTRGQQVTLRCSSQSGHNTVSWYQQALGQGPQFIFQYYREEENGRGNFPPRFSGLQFPNYSSELNVNALELDDSALYLCASSAATGPAEKLFFGSGTQLSVL.

The V call is TRBV20-1, the J call TRBJ2-3; D may be TRBD1 or TRBD2 (5 bases each). Germline V gives CDR1 DFQATT, CDR2 SNEGSKA (reference sequence). V lost 6 bases and J 6 bases, leaving 10 bases between the germline ends. The CDR3 spans 11 residues. The chain's CDR3 is CSAPWGDTQYF. DNA of the CDR3: TGCAGTGCACCCTGGGGGGATACGCAGTATTTT.

The chain uses TRBV12-5 and TRBJ2-2; D not certain. The CDR3 is 12 residues long. V lost 0 bases and J 9 bases, leaving 5 bases between the germline ends. CDR1 and CDR2 from the germline V gene are LGHNT and FRNRAP. This CDR3 is CASGLVGRELFF. CDR3 bases: TGTGCTAGTGGTTTGGTAGGGCGGGAGCTGTTTTTT.

This chain uses TRBV6-6 with TRBJ1-4; D remains ambiguous. The length of the CDR3 is 12 residues. Per germline, CDR1 MNHNY and CDR2 SVGAGI (reference sequence). The ends were cut back, 7 bases at V and 5 bases at J, with 8 bases in the middle. This chain's CDR3 is CASTHVNEKLFF. The CDR3 nucleotides read TGTGCCAGCACCCACGTCAATGAAAAACTGTTTTTT.

The chain has TRBV6-1 and TRBJ2-7; D remains unclear. This CDR3 has 14 amino acids. Germline V CDR1 and CDR2: MNHNS, SASEGT. Trimming left V 2 bases short and J 0 bases short, with 8 bases between. CDR3 in amino acids: CASSEQIVSYEQYF. Here the CDR3 DNA reads TGTGCCAGCAGTGAACAGATCGTCTCCTACGAGCAGTACTTC.

The gene calls are TRBV2 and TRBJ2-1, with 12 nucleotides matching TRBD2. J was trimmed by 4 bases and V by 7 bases; bases with no gene match: 5. The CDR3 is 15 amino acids. Per germline, CDR1 SNHLY and CDR2 FYNNEI. CDR3 in DNA: TGTGCCAGCACTAGCGGGGGGGATACTTACAATGAGCAGTTCTTC. Encoded protein: CASTSGGDTYNEQFF.

J is TRBJ1-1 and V is TRBV7-8; 9 bases match TRBD1. Per germline, CDR1 SGHVS and CDR2 FQNEAQ. V was clipped by 0 bases and J by 3 bases; unmatched bases: 5. There are 16 residues in the CDR3. CDR3 amino acids: CASSLARDRVYTEAFF. Written as DNA, the CDR3 is TGTGCCAGCAGCTTAGCGCGGGACAGGGTATACACTGAAGCTTTCTTT.